Presented here are 3 T cell receptor beta chains from one specimen sequenced in a study of long-term antiretroviral therapy in people with HIV. It was version v3.0 of the immunoSEQ assay that was run at survey level. The repertoire was sequenced with immunoSEQ multiplex PCR; TCRdb's copy has only in-frame clones and lacks some. Among about 24,000 clones listed, roughly 82% were seen once. The sequencing used unsorted PBMCs, collected 3 years after starting antiretroviral therapy. The receptors stem from a man aged 45-60 years with HIV.

The chain combines TRBV5-1 with TRBJ1-4; 9 nucleotides align to TRBD1. There are 16 residues in the CDR3. Looked up from germline, CDR1 is SGHRS and CDR2 is YFSETQ. V was clipped by 0 bases and J by 8 bases; unmatched bases: 8. CDR3 nucleotides: TGCGCCAGCAGCTTGGGGACAGGGGATGGAAACGAAAAACTGTTTTTT. This gives the protein CASSLGTGDGNEKLFF.

The chain recombines TRBV9 with TRBJ1-2; D is ambiguous. CDR1 is SGDLS and CDR2 is YYNGEE in the germline V gene. CDR3 size: 13 residues. Trimming left V 0 bases short and J 4 bases short, with 7 bases between. As DNA, the CDR3 is TGTGCCAGCAGCGTAGTTGAGGGCTATGGCTACACCTTC. It encodes CASSVVEGYGYTF.

This clone was seen a single time. This chain connects TRBV5-5 to TRBJ2-1; the D is unclear. Trimming took 1 base from V and 0 from J, leaving 8 bases between them. The CDR3 extends over 15 amino acids. Germline V gene lookup returns CDR1 SGHKS and CDR2 YYEKEE (reference sequence). In DNA form, the CDR3 reads TGTGCCAGCAGCTTGTATCCTAGCTCCTACAATGAGCAGTTCTTC. This gives the protein CASSLYPSSYNEQFF.